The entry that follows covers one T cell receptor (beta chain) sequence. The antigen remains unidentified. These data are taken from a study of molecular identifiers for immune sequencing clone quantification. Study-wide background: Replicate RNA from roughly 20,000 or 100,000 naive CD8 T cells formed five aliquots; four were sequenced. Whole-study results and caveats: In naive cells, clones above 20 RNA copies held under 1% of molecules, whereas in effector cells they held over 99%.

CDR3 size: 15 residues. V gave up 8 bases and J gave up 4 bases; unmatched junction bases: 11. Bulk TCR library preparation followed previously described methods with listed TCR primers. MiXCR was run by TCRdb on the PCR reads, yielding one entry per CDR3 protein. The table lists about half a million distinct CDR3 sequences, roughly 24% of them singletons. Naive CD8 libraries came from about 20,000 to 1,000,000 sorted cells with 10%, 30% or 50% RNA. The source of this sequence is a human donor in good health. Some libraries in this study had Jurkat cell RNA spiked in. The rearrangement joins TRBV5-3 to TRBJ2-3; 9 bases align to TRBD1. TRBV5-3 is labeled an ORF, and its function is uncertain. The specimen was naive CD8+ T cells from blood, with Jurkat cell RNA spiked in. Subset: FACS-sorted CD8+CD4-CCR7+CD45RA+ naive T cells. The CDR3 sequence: CASSEGQGGPDTQYF. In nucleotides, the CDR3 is TGTGCCAGCAGCGAGGGACAGGGAGGGCCAGATACGCAGTATTTT.